These 28 T cell receptor beta chains originate from one sample sequenced in a study of immune cell composition in non-small cell lung cancer. TCRdb's table, derived via immunoSEQ multiplex PCR, lists solely in-frame clones and lacks some. The sample holds about 5,000 clones, 70% to 80% seen once. Sequencing used lung tumor tissue. The receptors here all came from a human donor with non-small cell lung cancer.

This chain connects TRBV5-4 to TRBJ2-2, with TRBD2 matching 9 bases. The CDR3 contains 15 residues. Trimming took 2 bases from V and 3 from J; bases not matched to a gene: 2. Germline V gene sequence: CDR1 SGHNT, CDR2 YYREEE (reference sequence). CDR3 sequence (DNA): TGTGCCAGCAGCTTAATAGCGGGAGACACCGGGGAGCTGTTTTTT. It translates to CASSLIAGDTGELFF.

The chain combines TRBV7-2 with TRBJ1-1; D unresolved. The germline CDR1 and CDR2 sequences are SGHTA and FQGNSA. V lost 5 bases and J lost 4, with 14 bases in between. There are 14 residues in the CDR3. The DNA for the CDR3 is TGTGCCAGCAGCGCACTAACCGGGATCACTGAAGCTTTCTTT. This gives the protein CASSALTGITEAFF.

The V and J genes are TRBV5-4 and TRBJ1-3; D not resolved. Germline V CDR1 and CDR2: SGHNT, YYREEE (reference sequence). The V end was cut by 0 bases, the J end by 0 bases, with 10 bases between. The CDR3 sequence is 16 residues long. The CDR3, as DNA: TGTGCCAGCAGCTTGGGTGGCGGGAGCTCTGGAAACACCATATATTTT. This translates into CASSLGGGSSGNTIYF. Filled out from reference TRBV5-4 and TRBJ1-3, the complete variable domain reads ETGVTQSPTHLIKTRGQQVTLRCSSQSGHNTVSWYQQALGQGPQFIFQYYREEENGRGNFPPRFSGLQFPNYSSELNVNALELDDSALYLCASSLGGGSSGNTIYFGEGSWLTVV.

This chain connects TRBV18 to TRBJ2-5, with no clear D. Germline values: CDR1 KGHSH, CDR2 LQKENI. Trimming took off 3 bases at V and 4 bases at J, with 9 bases between the two ends. The length of the CDR3 is 13 residues. CDR3 in DNA: TGTGCCAGCTCACCGAGGCTCGTAGAGACCCAGTACTTC. This sequence encodes CASSPRLVETQYF.

This clone has a single count. The V and J genes are TRBV7-9 and TRBJ2-1; the D is unclear. With 4 bases removed from V and 0 bases from J, the gap between germline ends came to 7 bases. The germline gives CDR1 SEHNR, CDR2 FQNEAQ (reference sequence). This CDR3 has 14 amino acids. CDR3 nucleotide sequence: TGTGCCAGCAGCTCGCGGAGCTCCTACAATGAGCAGTTCTTC. This sequence encodes CASSSRSSYNEQFF. Full variable domain (rest looked up from reference TRBV7-9 and TRBJ2-1): DTGVSQNPRHKITKRGQNVTFRCDPISEHNRLYWYRQTLGQGPEFLTYFQNEAQLEKSRLLSDRFSAERPKGSFSTLEIQRTEQGDSAMYLCASSSRSSYNEQFFGPGTRLTVL.

The rearrangement uses TRBV7-8 and TRBJ2-3; 13 positions agree with TRBD2. Germline assignment: CDR1 SGHVS and CDR2 FQNEAQ. J lost 3 bases, V lost 1 base, and 4 bases had no gene match. The CDR3 loop spans 17 amino acids. CDR3 bases: TGTGCCAGCAGCTTAGGACTAGCGGGAGGTGGGACAGATACGCAGTATTTT. Translation: CASSLGLAGGGTDTQYF.

The chain is built from TRBV6-1 and TRBJ2-3; D is unresolved. The V and J ends lost 3 bases and 2 bases respectively, with 15 bases between them. Germline V gene lookup returns CDR1 MNHNS and CDR2 SASEGT. CDR3 length: 16 residues. The CDR3 nucleotides read TGTGCCAGCAGTGATTATGGTGGCATCCTCACAGATACGCAGTATTTT. Its translation is CASSDYGGILTDTQYF.

Regarding this clone: A junction boundary mismatches the germline segment, possibly from a read error. The chain couples TRBV7-7 to TRBJ2-7, with 7 positions matching TRBD2. CDR3 length: 14 residues. CDR1 SSHAT and CDR2 FNYEAQ come from the germline V gene (reference sequence). The CDR3 is CASSPSSGTYEQYF. CDR3 DNA: TGTGCTAGCAGCCCTTCTAGCGGAACCTACGAGCAGTACTTC.

The chain links TRBV2 to TRBJ1-2; TRBD1 matches 10 bases. The V and J ends lost 6 bases and 8 bases, in that order; junction bases with no gene match: 9. Germline CDR1 reads SNHLY; CDR2 reads FYNNEI. The CDR3 has 14 amino acids. CDR3 loop: CASRQGQGIVGYTF. CDR3 sequence (DNA): TGTGCCAGCAGGCAGGGACAGGGGATCGTCGGCTACACCTTC.

In its sample, this clone was seen a few times. The V call is TRBV11-2, the J call TRBJ2-2; 14 nucleotides agree with TRBD2. Per the germline V gene, CDR1 is SGHAT and CDR2 is FQNNGV. This CDR3 is built from 16 residues. The trim removed 5 bases at V and 8 bases at J, leaving 7 bases unmatched. The CDR3, as DNA: TGTGCCAGCAGCCTGGGGACTAGCGGGGGAAGGGGGGAGCTGTTTTTT. This encodes CASSLGTSGGRGELFF.

The J gene is TRBJ1-1, the V gene TRBV30, with no clear D. This CDR3 spans 12 amino acids. Germline values: CDR1 GTSNPN, CDR2 SVGIG (reference sequence). Between the trimmed V and J ends, which lost 4 bases and 0 bases, there was a span of 6 bases. CDR3 nucleotides: TGTGCCTGGACCAAGCTGAACACTGAAGCTTTCTTT. Residues: CAWTKLNTEAFF. The variable domain in full, completed from reference TRBV30 and TRBJ1-1, reads SQTIHQWPATLVQPVGSPLSLECTVEGTSNPNLYWYRQAAGRGLQLLFYSVGIGQISSEVPQNLSASRPQDRQFILSSKKLLLSDSGFYLCAWTKLNTEAFFGQGTRLTVV.

The gene calls are TRBV15 and TRBJ2-7; TRBD2 agrees at 7 bases. This CDR3 comprises 14 residues. CDR1 and CDR2 from the germline V gene are LNHNV and YYDKDF (reference sequence). V shed 5 bases, J shed 2 bases, and the junction held 6 bases outside the gene matches. CDR3 region: CATSLAGTAYEQYF. CDR3 DNA sequence: TGTGCCACCAGCTTAGCGGGTACCGCCTACGAGCAGTACTTC.

This rearrangement joins TRBV4-3 to TRBJ2-7; TRBD1 aligns across 8 bases. The CDR3 sequence is 15 residues long. The J segment lost 3 bases and the V segment lost 3 bases, leaving 7 bases of the junction unmatched. Looked up from germline, CDR1 is LGHNA and CDR2 is YSLEER. The CDR3 DNA follows: TGCGCCAGCAGCCAGGAGGGACAGGTTCACTACGAGCAGTACTTC. This encodes CASSQEGQVHYEQYF.

This clone showed up just a few times. For the CDR3, the DNA is TGTGCCAGCAGCTCATTAGCGGGAGGTCGCAATGAGCAGTTCTTC. Translating gives CASSSLAGGRNEQFF. The chain uses TRBV7-2 and TRBJ2-1, with 10 bases matching TRBD2. Losses at the gene ends were 4 bases for V and 6 bases for J; bases not matched to a gene: 6. Germline lookup yields CDR1 SGHTA and CDR2 FQGNSA. This CDR3 comprises 15 residues.

This clone was picked up a small number of times. This chain joins TRBV29-1 and TRBJ1-1; D possibly corresponds to TRBD1 (5 bases). Trimming pared 2 bases from V and 5 bases from J, leaving 9 bases between. The CDR3 is 12 residues long. Germline values: CDR1 SQVTM, CDR2 ANQGSEA. For the CDR3, the DNA is TGCAGCGTTGAACCTGGGGCGACTGAAGCTTTCTTT. This translates into CSVEPGATEAFF. The entire variable domain, with the rest obtained from reference TRBV29-1 and TRBJ1-1, is as follows: SAVISQKPSRDICQRGTSLTIQCQVDSQVTMMFWYRQQPGQSLTLIATANQGSEATYESGFVIDKFPISRPNLTFSTLTVSNMSPEDSSIYLCSVEPGATEAFFGQGTRLTVV.

This chain joins TRBV5-8 and TRBJ2-7, with D possibly matching TRBD1 (6 bases). The CDR3 is made up of 14 amino acids. V was clipped by 2 bases and J by 5 bases, with 14 bases between them. The germline V gene encodes CDR1 SGHTS and CDR2 YDEGEE. The CDR3 DNA reads TGTGCCAGCAGCTTCGCCAGGGGCATCGACGAGCAGTACTTC. Translation gives CASSFARGIDEQYF.

This chain links TRBV18 with TRBJ2-7; 12 bases match TRBD1. Per the germline V gene, CDR1 is KGHSH and CDR2 is LQKENI. V trimming: 6 bases; J trimming: 3 bases; junction bases outside the gene matches: 6. The CDR3 consists of 15 residues. This CDR3 reads CASSPGTGGIYEQYF. The CDR3 coding sequence is TGTGCCAGCTCCCCTGGGACAGGGGGCATCTACGAGCAGTACTTC.

This rearrangement joins TRBV19 to TRBJ1-1; TRBD1 aligns across 7 bases. J lost 2 bases, V lost 6 bases, and 6 bases had no gene match. The CDR3 consists of 14 residues. Germline-derived CDR1 and CDR2 are LNHDA and SQIVND (reference sequence). The CDR3 sequence: CASRPWDSNTEAFF. DNA for the CDR3: TGTGCCAGTAGACCGTGGGACAGTAACACTGAAGCTTTCTTT.

This chain links TRBV7-9 with TRBJ2-3, with D maybe TRBD2 (5 bases). This CDR3 region has 14 residues. Germline V CDR1 and CDR2: SEHNR, FQNEAQ (reference sequence). V was pared by 0 bases and J by 4 bases, with 8 bases between. CDR3 in amino acids: CASSLAGVADTQYF. The CDR3 bases are TGTGCCAGCAGCTTAGCGGGAGTGGCAGATACGCAGTATTTT.

This chain uses TRBV5-6 with TRBJ2-5, with 8 bases identical to TRBD1. Germline trimming cut 3 bases from V and 2 bases from J; bases unmatched to any gene: 3. Germline V CDR1 and CDR2: SGHDT, YYEEEE. CDR3 length: 14 residues. CDR3 DNA sequence: TGTGCCAGCAGCTCAACAGGGGGGCAAGAGACCCAGTACTTC. This codes for CASSSTGGQETQYF.

By frequency in the sample, this clone is medium-sized. The genes are TRBV21-1 and TRBJ1-1; TRBD1, as called in the table, went unchecked against the DNA. TRBV21-1 is reported as a pseudogene. The CDR3 has 13 amino acids. CDR3 protein: CARFGQINTEAFF. CDR3 DNA: TGTGCCAGATTTGGACAGATCAACACTGAAGCTTTCTTT.

This clone was detected only a few times. The chain joins TRBV4-3 to TRBJ2-7; possibly TRBD2 for D (5 bases). V was shortened by 0 bases and J by 6 bases, with 15 bases between the two germline ends. Germline V lookup: CDR1 LGHNA, CDR2 YSLEER. This CDR3 spans 15 amino acids. CDR3 DNA: TGCGCCAGCAGCCAAGATTTTTCTAGCTGGATCGAGCAGTACTTC. This encodes CASSQDFSSWIEQYF.

The chain combines TRBV5-4 with TRBJ2-7, with D possibly being TRBD2 (7 bases). Trimming left V 5 bases short and J 2 bases short, with 17 bases between. CDR1 is SGHNT, CDR2 YYREEE, per germline (reference sequence). CDR3 length equals 15 residues. DNA of the CDR3: TGTGCCAGCAGTCGGTGGGGAGGGGGGGCCTACGAGCAGTACTTC. This encodes CASSRWGGGAYEQYF.

V is TRBV4-3 and J is TRBJ2-3, with D unresolved. V was shortened by 6 bases and J by 10 bases, with 11 bases between the two germline ends. In germline, CDR1 is LGHNA, CDR2 YSLEER. CDR3 length: 11 amino acids. Here the CDR3 reads CASSLDSSQYF. In DNA, the CDR3 is TGCGCCAGCAGTCTTGACTCGTCGCAGTATTTT.

V and J are TRBV19 and TRBJ2-5; D remains unclear. Germline V gene sequence: CDR1 LNHDA, CDR2 SQIVND (reference sequence). V lost 1 base, J lost 3 bases, and 12 bases lay in between. The CDR3 consists of 15 residues. DNA for the CDR3: TGTGCCAGTAGTATAGGGCAGTGGAGTGAAGAGACCCAGTACTTC. This translates into CASSIGQWSEETQYF.

The chain has TRBV28 and TRBJ1-1; D is unclear. This CDR3 has 15 residues. V was trimmed by 6 bases and J by 1 base, leaving 15 bases between them. The germline gives CDR1 MDHEN, CDR2 SYDVKM. This CDR3 is CASSLPTPGNTEAFF. The CDR3 coding sequence is TGTGCCAGCAGCCTCCCCACGCCAGGGAACACTGAAGCTTTCTTT.

The chain couples TRBV7-3 to TRBJ2-1; 10 bases are shared with TRBD2. Germline CDR1 SGHTA, CDR2 FQGTGA. This CDR3 is built from 17 residues. V lost 0 bases to trimming and J lost 7 bases; unmatched junction nucleotides: 9. The CDR3 DNA follows: TGTGCCAGCAGCTTAACGTTAGCGGGAGGTGTTTCAAATGAGCAGTTCTTC. Protein: CASSLTLAGGVSNEQFF.

The rearrangement uses TRBV28 and TRBJ2-5, with TRBD2 matching over 15 bases. This CDR3 is 14 amino acids long. The ends lost 8 bases at V and 6 bases at J; junction bases unmatched: 4. The germline V gene encodes CDR1 MDHEN and CDR2 SYDVKM. The CDR3 region is CASGLAGGGKTQYF. As DNA, the CDR3 is TGTGCCAGCGGACTAGCGGGAGGGGGAAAGACCCAGTACTTC.